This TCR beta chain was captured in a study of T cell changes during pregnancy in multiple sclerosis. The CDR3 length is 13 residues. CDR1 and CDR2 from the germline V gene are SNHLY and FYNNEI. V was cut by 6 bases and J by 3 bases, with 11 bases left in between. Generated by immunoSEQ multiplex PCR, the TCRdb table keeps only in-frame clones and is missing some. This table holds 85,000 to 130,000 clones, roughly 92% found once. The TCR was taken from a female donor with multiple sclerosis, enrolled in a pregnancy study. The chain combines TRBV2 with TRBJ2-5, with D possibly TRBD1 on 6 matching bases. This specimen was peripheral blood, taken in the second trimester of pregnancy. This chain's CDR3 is CASSLDSKETQYF. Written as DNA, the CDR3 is TGTGCCAGCAGCTTGGACAGTAAAGAGACCCAGTACTTC.